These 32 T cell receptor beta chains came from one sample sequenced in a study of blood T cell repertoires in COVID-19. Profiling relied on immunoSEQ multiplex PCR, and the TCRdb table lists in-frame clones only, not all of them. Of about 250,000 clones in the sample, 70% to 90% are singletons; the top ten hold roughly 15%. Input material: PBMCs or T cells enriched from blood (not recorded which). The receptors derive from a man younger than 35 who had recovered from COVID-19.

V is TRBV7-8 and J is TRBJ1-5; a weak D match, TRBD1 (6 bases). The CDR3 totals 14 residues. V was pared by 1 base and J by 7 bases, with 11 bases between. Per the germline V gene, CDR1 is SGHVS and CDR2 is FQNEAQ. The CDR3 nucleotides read TGTGCCAGCAGCTTAGGCGGGGGCGGGCAGCCCCAGCATTTT. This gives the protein CASSLGGGGQPQHF. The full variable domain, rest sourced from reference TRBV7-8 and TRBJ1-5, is GAGVSQSPRYKVAKRGQDVALRCDPISGHVSLFWYQQALGQGPEFLTYFQNEAQLDKSGLPSDRFFAERPEGSVSTLKIQRTQQEDSAVYLCASSLGGGGQPQHFGDGTRLSIL.

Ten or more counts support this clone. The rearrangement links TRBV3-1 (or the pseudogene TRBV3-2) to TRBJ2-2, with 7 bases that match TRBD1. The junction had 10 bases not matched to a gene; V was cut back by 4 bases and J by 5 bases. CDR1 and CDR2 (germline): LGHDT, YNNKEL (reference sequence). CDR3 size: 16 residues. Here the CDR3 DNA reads TGTGCCAGCAGCCCACCTGACAGGGACACGACCGGGGAGCTGTTTTTT. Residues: CASSPPDRDTTGELFF.

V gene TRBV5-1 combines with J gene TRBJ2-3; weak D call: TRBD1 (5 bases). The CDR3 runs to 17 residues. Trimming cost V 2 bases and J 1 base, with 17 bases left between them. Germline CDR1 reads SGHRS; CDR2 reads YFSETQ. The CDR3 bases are TGCGCCAGCAGCTTAAATTCGAGACAGCCACGCACAGATACGCAGTATTTT. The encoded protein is CASSLNSRQPRTDTQYF.

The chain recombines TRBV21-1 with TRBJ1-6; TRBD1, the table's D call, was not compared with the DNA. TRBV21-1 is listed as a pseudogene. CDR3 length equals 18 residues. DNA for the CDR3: TGTGCCAGCAGCAAAGCTCCGGACAGTAACTCCTATAATTCACCCCTCCACTTT. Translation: CASSKAPDSNSYNSPLHF.

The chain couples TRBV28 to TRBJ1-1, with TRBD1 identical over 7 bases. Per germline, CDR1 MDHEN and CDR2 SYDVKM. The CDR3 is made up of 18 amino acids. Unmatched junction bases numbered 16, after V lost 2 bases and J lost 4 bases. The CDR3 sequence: CASSLGRQGGIGSTEAFF. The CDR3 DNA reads TGTGCCAGCAGTTTAGGTAGACAGGGCGGCATAGGCAGCACTGAAGCTTTCTTT.

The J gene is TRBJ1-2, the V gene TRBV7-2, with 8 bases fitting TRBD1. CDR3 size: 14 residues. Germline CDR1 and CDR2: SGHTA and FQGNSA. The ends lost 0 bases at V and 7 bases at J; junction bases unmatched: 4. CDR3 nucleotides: TGTGCCAGCAGCTTAGCGACAGGGGTTGGTGGCTACACCTTC. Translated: CASSLATGVGGYTF.

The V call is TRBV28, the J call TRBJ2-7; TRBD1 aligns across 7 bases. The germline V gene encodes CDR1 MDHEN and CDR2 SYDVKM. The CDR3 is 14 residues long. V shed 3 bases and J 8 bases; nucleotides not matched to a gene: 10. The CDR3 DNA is TGTGCCAGCAGTTTTGCGGACAGGCTCTTAAAGCAGTACTTC. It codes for CASSFADRLLKQYF.

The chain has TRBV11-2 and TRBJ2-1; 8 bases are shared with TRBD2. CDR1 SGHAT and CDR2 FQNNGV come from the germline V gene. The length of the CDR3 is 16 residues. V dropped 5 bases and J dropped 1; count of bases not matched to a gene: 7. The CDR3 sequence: CASSLERGTSYNEQFF. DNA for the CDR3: TGTGCCAGCAGCCTGGAGCGGGGGACGTCCTACAATGAGCAGTTCTTC. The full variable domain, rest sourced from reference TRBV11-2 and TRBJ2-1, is EAGVAQSPRYKIIEKRQSVAFWCNPISGHATLYWYQQILGQGPKLLIQFQNNGVVDDSQLPKDRFSAERLKGVDSTLKIQPAKLEDSAVYLCASSLERGTSYNEQFFGPGTRLTVL.

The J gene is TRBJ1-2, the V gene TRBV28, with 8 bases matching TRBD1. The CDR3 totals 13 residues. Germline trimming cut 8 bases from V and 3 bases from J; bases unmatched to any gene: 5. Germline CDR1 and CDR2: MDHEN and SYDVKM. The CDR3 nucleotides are TGTGCCAGCTCCGACAGGGGAGACTATGGCTACACCTTC. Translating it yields CASSDRGDYGYTF.

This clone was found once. The CDR3 loop reads CASSLGLGTSNYGYTF. The CDR3 nucleotides are TGCGCCAGCAGCTTGGGGCTGGGGACATCTAACTATGGCTACACCTTC. The chain combines TRBV5-1 with TRBJ1-2; D might be TRBD1 (6 bases). Germline CDR1 and CDR2: SGHRS and YFSETQ. This CDR3 has 16 amino acids. V lost 0 bases to trimming and J lost 0 bases, with 12 bases between them.

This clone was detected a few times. CDR3 coding DNA: TGTGCCAGCAGCGTAGTAGGGGACACTGAAGCTTTCTTT. It yields the protein CASSVVGDTEAFF. The chain is built from TRBV9 and TRBJ1-1; TRBD1 might be the D (5 bases). The germline V gene has CDR1 SGDLS and CDR2 YYNGEE. The CDR3 sequence is 13 residues long. Trimming took off 0 bases at V and 3 bases at J, with 6 bases between the two ends.

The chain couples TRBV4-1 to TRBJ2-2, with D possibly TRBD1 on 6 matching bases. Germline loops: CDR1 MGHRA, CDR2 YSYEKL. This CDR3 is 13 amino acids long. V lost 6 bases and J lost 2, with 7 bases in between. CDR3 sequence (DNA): TGCGCCAGCAGGACAGGCAACACCGGGGAGCTGTTTTTT. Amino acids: CASRTGNTGELFF.

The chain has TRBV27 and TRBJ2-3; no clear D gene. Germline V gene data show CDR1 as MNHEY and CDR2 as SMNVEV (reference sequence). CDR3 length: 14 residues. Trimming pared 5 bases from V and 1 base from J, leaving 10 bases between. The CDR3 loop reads CASSQSVGTDTQYF. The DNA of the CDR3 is TGTGCCAGCAGTCAATCGGTGGGCACAGATACGCAGTATTTT.

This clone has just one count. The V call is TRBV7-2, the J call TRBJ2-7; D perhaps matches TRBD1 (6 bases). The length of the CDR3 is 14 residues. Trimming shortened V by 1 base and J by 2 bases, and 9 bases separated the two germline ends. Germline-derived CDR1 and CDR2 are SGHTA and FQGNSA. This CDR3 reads CASSLGQDAYEQYF. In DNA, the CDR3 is TGTGCCAGCAGCTTAGGACAGGACGCCTACGAGCAGTACTTC.

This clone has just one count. The chain's CDR3 is CAWSVQGVSNQPQHF. Here the CDR3 DNA reads TGTGCCTGGAGTGTACAAGGGGTTAGCAATCAGCCCCAGCATTTT. The chain employs TRBV30 and TRBJ1-5, with a possible D match to TRBD1 (5 bases). Trimming took 0 bases from V and 0 from J, leaving 9 bases between them. Per germline, CDR1 GTSNPN and CDR2 SVGIG (reference sequence). CDR3 length equals 15 residues.

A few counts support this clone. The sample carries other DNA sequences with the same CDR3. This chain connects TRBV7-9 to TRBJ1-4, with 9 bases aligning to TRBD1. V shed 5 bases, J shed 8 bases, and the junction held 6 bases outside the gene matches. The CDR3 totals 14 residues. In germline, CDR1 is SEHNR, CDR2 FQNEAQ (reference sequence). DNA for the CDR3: TGTGCCAGCAGCCCCGGACAGGGGAACGAAAAACTGTTTTTT. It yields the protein CASSPGQGNEKLFF.

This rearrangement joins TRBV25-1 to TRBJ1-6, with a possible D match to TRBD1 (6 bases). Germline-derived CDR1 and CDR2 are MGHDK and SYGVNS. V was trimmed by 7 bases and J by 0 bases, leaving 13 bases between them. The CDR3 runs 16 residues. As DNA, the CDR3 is TGTGCCAGCAACGACAGGAGGAACTCCTATAATTCACCCCTCCACTTT. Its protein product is CASNDRRNSYNSPLHF. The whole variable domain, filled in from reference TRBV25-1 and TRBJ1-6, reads EADIYQTPRYLVIGTGKKITLECSQTMGHDKMYWYQQDPGMELHLIHYSYGVNSTEKGDLSSESTVSRIRTEHFPLTLESARPSHTSQYLCASNDRRNSYNSPLHFGNGTRLTVT.

CDR3 in amino acids: CAWRTIAPNRHTDTQYF. CDR3 nucleotide sequence: TGTGCCTGGAGGACAATCGCACCCAACCGGCACACAGATACGCAGTATTTT. This chain links TRBV30 with TRBJ2-3; the D is unclear. Trimming took 3 bases from V and 2 from J, leaving 21 bases between them. CDR1 is GTSNPN, CDR2 SVGIG, per germline (reference sequence). The CDR3 is 17 residues long. The complete variable domain, with remaining parts taken from reference TRBV30 and TRBJ2-3, reads SQTIHQWPATLVQPVGSPLSLECTVEGTSNPNLYWYRQAAGRGLQLLFYSVGIGQISSEVPQNLSASRPQDRQFILSSKKLLLSDSGFYLCAWRTIAPNRHTDTQYFGPGTRLTVL.

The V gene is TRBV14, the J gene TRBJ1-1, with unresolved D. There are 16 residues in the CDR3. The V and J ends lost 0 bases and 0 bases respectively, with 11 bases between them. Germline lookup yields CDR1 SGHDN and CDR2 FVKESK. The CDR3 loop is CASSQDLWPLNTEAFF. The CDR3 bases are TGTGCCAGCAGCCAAGATCTTTGGCCCCTGAACACTGAAGCTTTCTTT.

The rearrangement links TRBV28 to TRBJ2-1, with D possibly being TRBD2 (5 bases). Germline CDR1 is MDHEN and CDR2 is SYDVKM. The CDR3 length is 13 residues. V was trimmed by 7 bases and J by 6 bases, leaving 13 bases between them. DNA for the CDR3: TGTGCCAGCAATCGGCGGGCGCGCAATGAGCAGTTCTTC. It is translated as CASNRRARNEQFF.

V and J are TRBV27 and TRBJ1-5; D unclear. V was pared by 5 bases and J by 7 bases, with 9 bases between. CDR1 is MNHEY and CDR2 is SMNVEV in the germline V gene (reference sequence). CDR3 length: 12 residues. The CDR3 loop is CASSPAGQPQHF. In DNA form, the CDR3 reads TGTGCCAGCAGTCCTGCGGGCCAGCCCCAGCATTTT.

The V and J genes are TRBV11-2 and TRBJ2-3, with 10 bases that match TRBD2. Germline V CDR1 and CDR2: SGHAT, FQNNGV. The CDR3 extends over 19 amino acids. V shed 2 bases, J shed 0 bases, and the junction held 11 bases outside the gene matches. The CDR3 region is CASSLMLAGELSSTDTQYF. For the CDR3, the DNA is TGTGCCAGCAGCTTAATGCTAGCGGGGGAGCTCTCTAGCACAGATACGCAGTATTTT.

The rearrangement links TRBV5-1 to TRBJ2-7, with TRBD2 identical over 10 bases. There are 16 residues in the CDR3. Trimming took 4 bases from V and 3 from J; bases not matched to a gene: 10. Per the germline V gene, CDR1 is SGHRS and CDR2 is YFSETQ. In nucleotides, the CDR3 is TGCGCCAGCAGCCCTAACCCAGCGGGAGGGCGCTACGAGCAGTACTTC. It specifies CASSPNPAGGRYEQYF.

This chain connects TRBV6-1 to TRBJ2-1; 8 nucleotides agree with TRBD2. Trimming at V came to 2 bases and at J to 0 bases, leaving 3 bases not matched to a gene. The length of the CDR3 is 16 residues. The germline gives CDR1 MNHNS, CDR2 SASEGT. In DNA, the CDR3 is TGTGCCAGCAGTGAACTGGGACTAGGCTCCTACAATGAGCAGTTCTTC. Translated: CASSELGLGSYNEQFF.

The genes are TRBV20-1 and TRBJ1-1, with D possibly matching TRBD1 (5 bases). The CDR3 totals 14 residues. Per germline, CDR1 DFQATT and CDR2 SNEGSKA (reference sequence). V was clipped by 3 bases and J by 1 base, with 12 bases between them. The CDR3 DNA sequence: TGCAGTGCTAGTTCCCCAGGGCAGAACACTGAAGCTTTCTTT. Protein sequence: CSASSPGQNTEAFF.

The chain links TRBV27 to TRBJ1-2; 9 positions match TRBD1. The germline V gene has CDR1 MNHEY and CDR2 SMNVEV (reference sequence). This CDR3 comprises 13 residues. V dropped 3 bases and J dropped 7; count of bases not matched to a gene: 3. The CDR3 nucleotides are TGTGCCAGCAGTTTCGGGACAGGGCTTGGCTACACCTTC. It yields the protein CASSFGTGLGYTF.

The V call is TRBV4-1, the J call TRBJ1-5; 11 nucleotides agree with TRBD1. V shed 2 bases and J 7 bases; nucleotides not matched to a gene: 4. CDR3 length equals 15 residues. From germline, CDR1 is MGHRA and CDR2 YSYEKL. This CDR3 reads CASSQRTGGRQPQHF. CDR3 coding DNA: TGCGCCAGCAGCCAACGGACAGGGGGCCGGCAGCCCCAGCATTTT.

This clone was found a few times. CDR3 sequence: CASSTYSNEQFF. As DNA, the CDR3 is TGTGCCAGCAGTACCTACAGCAATGAGCAGTTCTTC. This sequence joins TRBV2 and TRBJ2-1; D unresolved. Germline V CDR1 and CDR2: SNHLY, FYNNEI. Trimming shortened V by 5 bases and J by 6 bases, and 8 bases separated the two germline ends. This CDR3 region has 12 residues.

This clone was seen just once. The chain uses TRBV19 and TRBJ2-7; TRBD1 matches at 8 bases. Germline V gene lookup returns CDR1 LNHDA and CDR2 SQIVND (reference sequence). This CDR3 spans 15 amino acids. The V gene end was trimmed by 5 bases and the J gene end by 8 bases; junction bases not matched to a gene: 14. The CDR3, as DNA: TGTGCCAGTAGTCCGGGACAGGAGAGTACGAGCCAGCAGTACTTC. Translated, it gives CASSPGQESTSQQYF. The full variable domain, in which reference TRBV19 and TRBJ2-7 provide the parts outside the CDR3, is DGGITQSPKYLFRKEGQNVTLSCEQNLNHDAMYWYRQDPGQGLRLIYYSQIVNDFQKGDIAEGYSVSREKKESFPLTVTSAQKNPTAFYLCASSPGQESTSQQYFGPGTRLTVT.

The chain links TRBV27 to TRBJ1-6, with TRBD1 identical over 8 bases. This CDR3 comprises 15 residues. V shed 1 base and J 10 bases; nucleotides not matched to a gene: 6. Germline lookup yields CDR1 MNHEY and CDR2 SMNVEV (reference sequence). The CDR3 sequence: CASSLFGQGLSPLHF. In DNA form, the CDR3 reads TGTGCCAGCAGTTTATTTGGACAGGGTTTATCACCCCTCCACTTT.

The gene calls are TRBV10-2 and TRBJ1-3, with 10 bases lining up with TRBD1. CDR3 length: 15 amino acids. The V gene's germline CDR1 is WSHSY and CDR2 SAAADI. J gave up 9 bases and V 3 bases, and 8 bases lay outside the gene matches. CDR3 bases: TGCGCCAGCAGTGACCCGGGACAGGGGTTCGGCACCATATATTTT. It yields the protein CASSDPGQGFGTIYF.

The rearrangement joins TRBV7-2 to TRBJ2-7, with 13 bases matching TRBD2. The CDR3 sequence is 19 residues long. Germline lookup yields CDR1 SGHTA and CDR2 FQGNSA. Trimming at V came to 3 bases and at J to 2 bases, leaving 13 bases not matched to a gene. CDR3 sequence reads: CASSFRGGVTSGGTYEQYF. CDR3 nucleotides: TGTGCCAGCAGCTTTCGGGGTGGGGTGACTAGCGGGGGGACCTACGAGCAGTACTTC.